This TCR beta chain was documented in a study of identical twins. Findings and caveats of the study: Within beta out-of-frame sequences, the excess sharing observed between twins was weaker. The study found excess low generation probability among twin-shared out-of-frame alpha sequences. Conclusions relied on cross-sectional statistical analysis, not following the same donors.

There were only healthy Caucasians among the donors. This clonotype has at least ten counts. Its antigen is not known. In TCRdb, the 5' RACE reads were re-called with MiXCR into one record per CDR3 protein. The table has under 350,000 distinct CDR3 sequences, roughly 9.8% seen once. These records were also assigned to another study, of yellow fever vaccine responses in identical twins.

The sequence came from a woman between 18 and 29 years old in good health. Sequences were obtained from CD8+ T cells sorted from blood.

CDR3 bases: TGCGCCAGCAGCCGTACGATGAGGGGTCCGGAGCAGTTCTTC. This sequence encodes CASSRTMRGPEQFF. This chain links TRBV4-1 with TRBJ2-1; D may be TRBD1 or TRBD2 (5 bases each). The ends were cut back, 4 bases at V and 10 bases at J, with 17 bases in the middle. CDR3 length: 14 amino acids. Germline loops: CDR1 MGHRA, CDR2 YSYEKL.